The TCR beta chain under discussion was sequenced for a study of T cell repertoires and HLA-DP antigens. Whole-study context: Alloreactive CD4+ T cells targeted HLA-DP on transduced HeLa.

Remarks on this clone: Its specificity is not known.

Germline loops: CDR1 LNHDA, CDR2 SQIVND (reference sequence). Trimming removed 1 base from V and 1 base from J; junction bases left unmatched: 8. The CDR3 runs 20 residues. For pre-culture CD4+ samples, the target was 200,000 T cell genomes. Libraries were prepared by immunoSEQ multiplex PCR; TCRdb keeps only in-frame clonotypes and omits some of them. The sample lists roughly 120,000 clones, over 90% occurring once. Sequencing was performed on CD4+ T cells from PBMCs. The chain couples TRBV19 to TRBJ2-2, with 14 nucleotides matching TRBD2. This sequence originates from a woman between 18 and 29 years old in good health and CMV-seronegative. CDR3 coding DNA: TGTGCCAGTAGTATAGCAGGGCGGACTAGCGGGAGGCGGAACACCGGGGAGCTGTTTTTT. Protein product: CASSIAGRTSGRRNTGELFF.